This T cell receptor (beta chain) was identified during a study of shared clonotypes between healthy human individuals. TCRdb's copy holds only in-frame clones and misses some; the assay was immunoSEQ multiplex PCR. Among approximately 2.3 million clones listed, just over 90% were seen once. This CDR3 comprises 13 residues. CDR1 is LNHDA and CDR2 is SQIVND in the germline V gene (reference sequence). V dropped 8 bases and J dropped 11 bases, with 18 bases sitting between them. Source material: naive CD4+ T cells from PBMCs. Specified subset: CD45RA+ positively selected. The chain combines TRBV19 with TRBJ2-2; possibly TRBD1 or TRBD2 for D (5 bases each). This TCR came from a man younger than 35 in good health. Some clones in this sample may be carry-over from other donors' samples. The DNA of the CDR3 is TGTGCCAGTCCACACCCCTCGGGGCTCGAGCTGTTTTTT. It encodes CASPHPSGLELFF.